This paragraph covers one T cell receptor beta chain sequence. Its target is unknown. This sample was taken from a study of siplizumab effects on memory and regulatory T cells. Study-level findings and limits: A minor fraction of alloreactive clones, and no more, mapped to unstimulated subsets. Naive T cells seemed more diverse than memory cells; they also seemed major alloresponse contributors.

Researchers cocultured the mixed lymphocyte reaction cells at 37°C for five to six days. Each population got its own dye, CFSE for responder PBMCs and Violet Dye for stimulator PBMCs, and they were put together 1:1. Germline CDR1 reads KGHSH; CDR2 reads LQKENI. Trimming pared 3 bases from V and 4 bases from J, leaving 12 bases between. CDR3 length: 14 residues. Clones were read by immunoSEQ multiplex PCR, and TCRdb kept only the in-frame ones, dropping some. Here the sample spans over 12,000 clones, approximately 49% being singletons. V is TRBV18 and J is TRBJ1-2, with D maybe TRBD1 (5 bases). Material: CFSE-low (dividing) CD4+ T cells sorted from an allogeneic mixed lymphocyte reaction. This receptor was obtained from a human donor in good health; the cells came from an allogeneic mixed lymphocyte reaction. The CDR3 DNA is TGTGCCAGCTCACCCCGGGACGGCTTCTATGGCTACACCTTC. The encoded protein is CASSPRDGFYGYTF.